These 10 T cell receptor beta chains were all obtained from the same sample, sequenced in a study of Ad26.COV2.S vaccination and SARS-CoV-2 variants. TCRdb's table, derived via immunoSEQ multiplex PCR, lists solely in-frame clones and lacks some. The sample lists about 280,000 clones; more than 75% were seen once. Treatment described: 15 to 20 received Ad26.COV2.S at low or high dose, single or two shots; roughly 5 received placebo; per-sample allocation not given. Sampling was done on day 63 after the first vaccine or placebo injection. This sample comprised peripheral blood, obtained in a trial of Ad26.COV2.S vaccine versus placebo. The receptors come from a person between 18 and 65 years old who received the Ad26.COV2.S COVID-19 vaccine or a placebo.

The V call is TRBV29-1, the J call TRBJ1-1; no clear D gene. Germline V lookup: CDR1 SQVTM, CDR2 ANQGSEA. This CDR3 spans 11 amino acids. V lost 7 bases, J lost 1 base, and 7 bases lay in between. CDR3 loop: CSGRANTEAFF. The DNA of the CDR3 is TGCAGCGGCAGAGCGAACACTGAAGCTTTCTTT.

This chain connects TRBV5-1 to TRBJ2-3; 9 bases agree with TRBD2. V was clipped by 0 bases and J by 5 bases; unmatched bases: 4. Germline CDR1 reads SGHRS; CDR2 reads YFSETQ. This CDR3 has 15 amino acids. The CDR3 coding sequence is TGCGCCAGCAGCTTGGGCGGGGGGGCTGTAGATACGCAGTATTTT. Translated, it gives CASSLGGGAVDTQYF.

J is TRBJ2-3 and V is TRBV7-3, with D unresolved. Germline loops: CDR1 SGHTA, CDR2 FQGTGA. The CDR3 is 13 residues long. V lost 5 bases and J lost 4, with 10 bases in between. CDR3 sequence reads: CASSPRWADTQYF. The CDR3 DNA reads TGTGCCAGCAGCCCAAGATGGGCAGATACGCAGTATTTT. The full variable domain, rest sourced from reference TRBV7-3 and TRBJ2-3, is GAGVSQTPSNKVTEKGKYVELRCDPISGHTALYWYRQSLGQGPEFLIYFQGTGAADDSGLPNDRFFAVRPEGSVSTLKIQRTERGDSAVYLCASSPRWADTQYFGPGTRLTVL.

The chain links TRBV7-2 to TRBJ1-4; 9 bases map to TRBD1. The V segment lost 4 bases and the J segment 4 bases; nucleotides outside the gene matches: 4. Looked up from germline, CDR1 is SGHTA and CDR2 is FQGNSA. The CDR3 sequence is 15 residues long. The chain's CDR3 is CASSSNRGLNEKLFF. The CDR3 DNA reads as TGTGCCAGCAGCTCCAACAGGGGGCTTAATGAAAAACTGTTTTTT.

In DNA, the CDR3 is TGTGCCTGGAGTGTACTAGGGGCAGGGGGTGGCTACACCTTC. Protein sequence: CAWSVLGAGGGYTF. V usage is TRBV30 and J usage is TRBJ1-2; TRBD1 aligns across 7 bases. Per germline, CDR1 GTSNPN and CDR2 SVGIG (reference sequence). This CDR3 comprises 14 residues. The J segment lost 7 bases and the V segment lost 0 bases, leaving 8 bases of the junction unmatched.

About this clone itself: Other DNA sequences in the sample encode the same CDR3. The rearrangement links TRBV2 to TRBJ2-3, with unresolved D. Germline V CDR1 and CDR2: SNHLY, FYNNEI. The CDR3 loop spans 12 amino acids. Trimming left V 5 bases short and J 1 base short, with 4 bases between. The CDR3 sequence: CASSRGTDTQYF. In DNA form, the CDR3 reads TGTGCCAGCAGTAGGGGCACAGATACGCAGTATTTT.

This clone was detected only once. The rearrangement joins TRBV5-5 to TRBJ2-3, with D possibly being TRBD2 (5 bases). V was cut by 0 bases and J by 4 bases, with 9 bases left in between. Germline CDR1 reads SGHKS; CDR2 reads YYEKEE (reference sequence). CDR3 size: 14 residues. The CDR3 DNA is TGTGCCAGCAGCTTGGCCTTTAGCGCAGATACGCAGTATTTT. It yields the protein CASSLAFSADTQYF.

This clone was seen a handful of times. The CDR3 loop is CASSLFASANYGYTF. The CDR3 DNA follows: TGTGCCAGCAGTTTATTTGCTTCAGCTAACTATGGCTACACCTTC. The chain carries TRBV27 and TRBJ1-2, with D hard to call. V was shortened by 1 base and J by 0 bases, with 9 bases between the two germline ends. Germline V gene lookup returns CDR1 MNHEY and CDR2 SMNVEV (reference sequence). This CDR3 spans 15 amino acids.

CDR3: CASSLGGGVLNEQFF. The CDR3 DNA reads as TGCGCCAGCAGCTTGGGCGGGGGGGTTTTGAATGAGCAGTTCTTC. The V gene is TRBV5-1, the J gene TRBJ2-1; 9 nucleotides line up with TRBD2. This CDR3 has 15 amino acids. Unmatched junction bases numbered 5, after V lost 0 bases and J lost 7 bases. Germline V gene data show CDR1 as SGHRS and CDR2 as YFSETQ.

The sample holds a few counts of this clone. The V and J genes are TRBV7-2 and TRBJ1-5; D unclear. From germline, CDR1 is SGHTA and CDR2 FQGNSA. Between the trimmed V and J ends, which lost 2 bases and 6 bases, there was a span of 14 bases. The CDR3 extends over 15 amino acids. The CDR3 DNA reads TGTGCCAGCAGCTTAAATCCGATTTCGGGTCAGCCCCAGCATTTT. Its translation is CASSLNPISGQPQHF. Full variable domain (outside the CDR3, taken from reference TRBV7-2 and TRBJ1-5): GAGVSQSPSNKVTEKGKDVELRCDPISGHTALYWYRQSLGQGLEFLIYFQGNSAPDKSGLPSDRFSAERTGGSVSTLTIQRTQQEDSAVYLCASSLNPISGQPQHFGDGTRLSIL.